A single T cell receptor (beta chain) is shown here with its context. Its antigen remains unknown. Trimming took 4 bases from V and 0 from J; bases not matched to a gene: 9. Germline V CDR1 and CDR2: MGHRA, YSYEKL. The CDR3 contains 16 residues. Preparation of TCR beta libraries was done by quantitative 5'-RACE with molecular barcodes. MiXCR, run by TCRdb on the 5' RACE reads, gives a single entry per CDR3 protein. This table holds some 700,000 distinct CDR3 sequences, around 20% found once. This sample is drawn from a study of CD8 T cells in ankylosing spondylitis. Whole-study findings and limits: A CD8+ phenotype characterized the disease-linked clones, which were relatively rare in peripheral blood. Disease-linked clones reportedly showed significant enrichment in matched ankylosing spondylitis synovial fluid. Typical of ankylosing spondylitis blood, it appeared, was a TCR beta motif of eight highly homologous variants.

Source material: blood, either unsorted or a sorted T cell fraction (not recorded which). This chain connects TRBV4-1 to TRBJ2-7; TRBD1 aligns across 7 bases. The receptor's source is a male donor with ankylosing spondylitis. The chain's CDR3 is CASSRTEQGLSYEQYF. DNA for the CDR3: TGCGCCAGCAGCCGGACCGAACAGGGGCTCTCCTACGAGCAGTACTTC.